This T cell receptor (beta chain) was captured by sequencing in a study of blood T cell repertoires in COVID-19. Study background: Acute and convalescent COVID-19 specimens originated in the United States, Italy and Spain. The analysed material was cDNA or gDNA that came from T cells, B-cell-depleted T cells, or PBMCs.

Generated by immunoSEQ multiplex PCR, the TCRdb table keeps only in-frame clones and is missing some. The data contain around 380,000 clones, over 75% of them singletons. Across fewer than 25 US areas, participants ranged in age from about 18 to 90 years. Germline CDR1 is SGHVS and CDR2 is FQNEAQ. Trimming removed 5 bases at V and 8 bases at J, with 12 bases between. The length of the CDR3 is 12 residues. This chain joins TRBV7-8 and TRBJ1-1; D may be TRBD1 (6 bases). Sequencing was carried out using PBMCs or T cells enriched from blood (not recorded which). The TCR comes from a man aged 25-40 years who had recovered from COVID-19. The CDR3 here is CASSRRQDEAFF. In DNA form, the CDR3 reads TGTGCCAGCAGCCGCCGACAGGACGAAGCTTTCTTT. Filled out from reference TRBV7-8 and TRBJ1-1, the complete variable domain reads GAGVSQSPRYKVAKRGQDVALRCDPISGHVSLFWYQQALGQGPEFLTYFQNEAQLDKSGLPSDRFFAERPEGSVSTLKIQRTQQEDSAVYLCASSRRQDEAFFGQGTRLTVV.